This T cell receptor (beta chain) was recorded in a study of cytomegalovirus exposure and HLA in healthy donors. On the study more broadly: In a later analysis, it was reported that the approximately 110 validation repertoires had been produced on the same platform as the roughly 700 repertoires belonging to the first cohort.

Libraries were prepared by immunoSEQ multiplex PCR; TCRdb keeps only in-frame clonotypes and omits some of them. The sample yields hundreds of thousands of clones, about 90% seen once. The study drew the donors from its roughly 120-subject validation cohort, separate from the approximately 700-subject first cohort. The V end was cut by 5 bases, the J end by 9 bases, with 26 bases between. The CDR3 has 17 amino acids. The germline gives CDR1 SNHLY, CDR2 FYNNEI. Study-wide results and caveats: Most TCR sequences showed up rarely, but some public TCRs showed up in many donors. Cytomegalovirus association was listed for approximately 150 TCR beta chains.

With regard to this clone: Its antigen remains unknown.

J is TRBJ1-5 and V is TRBV2; D not resolved. The TCR originated in a woman in her twenties or thirties in good health and CMV-seropositive. Material: PBMCs. CDR3 sequence: CASSKRPAIQRQWPQHF. The CDR3 region has the DNA TGTGCCAGCAGTAAGAGGCCAGCCATACAACGCCAATGGCCCCAGCATTTT.